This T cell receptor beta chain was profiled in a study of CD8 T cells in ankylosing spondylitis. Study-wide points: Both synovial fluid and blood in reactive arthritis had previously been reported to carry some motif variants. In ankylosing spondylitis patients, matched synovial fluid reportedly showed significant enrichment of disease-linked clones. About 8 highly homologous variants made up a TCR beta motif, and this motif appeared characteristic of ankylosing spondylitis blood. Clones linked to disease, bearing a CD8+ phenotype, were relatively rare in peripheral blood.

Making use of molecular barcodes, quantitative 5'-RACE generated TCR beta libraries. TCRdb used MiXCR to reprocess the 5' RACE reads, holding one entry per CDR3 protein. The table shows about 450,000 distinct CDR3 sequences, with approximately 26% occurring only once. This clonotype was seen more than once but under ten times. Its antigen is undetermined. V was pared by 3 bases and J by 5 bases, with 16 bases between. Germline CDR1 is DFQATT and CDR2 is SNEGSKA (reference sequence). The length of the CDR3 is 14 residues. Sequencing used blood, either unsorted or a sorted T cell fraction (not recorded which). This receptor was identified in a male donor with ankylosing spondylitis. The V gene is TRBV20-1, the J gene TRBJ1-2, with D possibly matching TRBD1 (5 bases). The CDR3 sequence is CSARAQGRGYGYTF. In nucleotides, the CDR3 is TGCAGTGCTAGGGCTCAGGGACGGGGATATGGCTACACCTTC.